The rows below give T cell receptor beta chains drawn from one sample of a study of blood T cell repertoires in COVID-19. Sequencing used immunoSEQ multiplex PCR; TCRdb keeps in-frame clones, though not all of them. Of more than 85,000 clones listed, around 76% are singletons. Source material: peripheral blood. These receptors came from a woman in her 70s with acute or convalescent COVID-19. The CDR3 runs from the conserved cysteine through the conserved F or W. D genes are given only for firm matches. Part of the rows lack a size; the others show once, few, many or a class for expanded clones.

TRBD1,TRBV30,NA,TRBJ2-7,CAWTGTGGGEQYF,TGTGCCTGGACCGGGACAGGGGGGGGCGAGCAGTACTTC
TRBD1,TRBV25-1,NA,TRBJ1-3,CASSERGQGTAGNTIYF,TGTGCCAGCAGTGAAAGAGGACAGGGTACCGCTGGAAACACCATATATTTT
TRBD2,TRBV2,NA,TRBJ2-5,CASSRLAGLQETQYF,TGTGCCAGCAGCCGGCTAGCGGGGTTACAAGAGACCCAGTACTTC
TRBD1,TRBV30,once,TRBJ1-1,CAWSPGGAGDTEAFF,TGTGCCTGGAGTCCAGGGGGCGCTGGGGACACTGAAGCTTTCTTT
TRBD1,TRBV18,NA,TRBJ2-5,CASSPGTGETQYF,TGTGCCAGCTCCCCAGGGACAGGGGAGACCCAGTACTTC
NA,TRBV18,NA,TRBJ2-7,CASSPTGRGTYEQYF,TGTGCCAGCTCACCAACCGGGAGAGGAACCTACGAGCAGTACTTC
TRBD1,TRBV9,NA,TRBJ1-6,CASSPGQGFSPLHF,TGTGCCAGCAGCCCGGGACAGGGCTTTTCACCCCTCCACTTT
TRBD1,TRBV5-1,once,TRBJ1-1,CASSPDRGINTEAFF,TGCGCCAGCAGCCCGGACAGGGGGATTAACACTGAAGCTTTCTTT
TRBD1,TRBV19,NA,TRBJ1-3,CASSGGTGPGNTIYF,TGTGCCAGTAGTGGGGGGACAGGGCCTGGAAACACCATATATTTT
TRBD1,TRBV2,NA,TRBJ1-2,CASSERRDSRGYGYTF,TGTGCCAGCAGTGAAAGGAGGGACAGCCGCGGATATGGCTACACCTTC
NA,TRBV12-3/TRBV12-4,few,TRBJ1-2,CASSPGQLRGYTF,TGTGCCAGCAGTCCAGGGCAATTACGAGGCTACACCTTC